Below are 13 T cell receptor beta chains sequenced from a single sample in a study of T cell clonality in common variable immunodeficiency. Assay used: immunoSEQ multiplex PCR; TCRdb lists only in-frame clones, some missing. The data show 30,000 or so clones, with none appearing a single time. Sequenced: peripheral blood mononuclear cells. The receptors were sampled from a person aged 18 to 70 in good health.

This clone showed up many times. The read stops 3 residues short of the end of the CDR3; the missing end is completed from the germline J gene. The V and J genes are TRBV7-8 and TRBJ1-2, with TRBD1 identical over 8 bases. The CDR3 totals 14 residues. Germline loops: CDR1 SGHVS, CDR2 FQNEAQ. J was trimmed by 4 bases and V by 1 base; bases with no gene match: 2. CDR3 amino acids: CASSLGQGSYGYTF. Partial CDR3 DNA: TGTGCCAGCAGCTTAGGACAGGGGAGCTATGGC.

This clone has at least ten counts. Coverage ceases 3 residues before the CDR3 finishes, and the germline J gene fills in the end. The gene calls are TRBV6-2 or TRBV6-3 and TRBJ2-7; D is unresolved. CDR3 length equals 13 residues. The germline V and J ends were trimmed by 3 bases and 6 bases, with 12 bases remaining between them. Germline V gene lookup returns CDR1 MNHEY and CDR2 SVGEGT. The sequenced CDR3 bases are TGTGCCAGCAGTTATGGCACTCCGGGCGAG. This sequence encodes CASSYGTPGE. Given in full, the CDR3 is CASSYGTPGEQYF.

The sequenced part of the CDR3 DNA is TGTGCCAGCAGCTCTGACAGGGGTCGGGGCGAG. Its translation is CASSSDRGRGE. The complete CDR3 sequence is CASSSDRGRGEQYF. The gene calls are TRBV11-2 and TRBJ2-7; TRBD1 aligns across 8 bases. The sequence runs out 3 residues before the end of the CDR3; the remainder is reconstructed from the germline J gene. From germline, CDR1 is SGHAT and CDR2 FQNNGV. The CDR3 is 14 residues long. With V trimmed by 4 bases and J by 6 bases, 8 bases remained unmatched.

This clone was seen ten or more times. Sequencing ends 3 residues short of the CDR3 end; the germline J gene provides the rest. The rearrangement joins TRBV5-1 to TRBJ2-3; 8 nucleotides align to TRBD1. CDR1 SGHRS and CDR2 YFSETQ come from the germline V gene. V trimming: 5 bases; J trimming: 7 bases; junction bases outside the gene matches: 6. The CDR3 covers 13 residues. CDR3 bases read: TGCGCCAGCAGTAGGACAGGGCCGAATACG. Protein sequence: CASSRTGPNT. The whole CDR3 sequence is CASSRTGPNTQYF.

This clone was counted ten times or more. The read gets to within 3 residues of the CDR3 end, and the germline J gene fills in the rest. The chain has TRBV5-6 and TRBJ2-7; 12 positions agree with TRBD2. This CDR3 has 15 amino acids. V shed 2 bases and J 3 bases; nucleotides not matched to a gene: 3. CDR1 and CDR2 (germline): SGHDT, YYEEEE. The part of the CDR3 DNA that was read is TGTGCCAGCAGCTTTGGACTAGCGGGGCTCTACGAG. It translates to CASSFGLAGLYE. The whole CDR3 protein reads CASSFGLAGLYEQYF.

This clone was counted at least ten times. Read data end 3 residues before the CDR3 end; the end is taken from the germline J gene. The chain joins TRBV19 to TRBJ1-2, with unresolved D. The germline V gene has CDR1 LNHDA and CDR2 SQIVND (reference sequence). The CDR3 is made up of 15 amino acids. CDR3 residues: CASSMAPGPHLGYTF. Incomplete CDR3 DNA: TGTGCCAGTAGTATGGCGCCAGGTCCTCATCTGGGC.

This clone was counted ten times or more. With the read ending 3 residues before the CDR3 end, the germline J gene is used to fill in that end. J is TRBJ2-2 and V is TRBV7-8; perhaps TRBD1 as D (5 bases). The germline gives CDR1 SGHVS, CDR2 FQNEAQ. Deletions cut 1 base from V and 5 bases from J, with 11 bases between. The CDR3 loop spans 15 amino acids. The CDR3 region is CASSLDRQKTGELFF. The sequenced CDR3 bases are TGTGCCAGCAGCTTAGATAGACAGAAAACCGGGGAG.

Many counts were recorded for this clone. The observed sequence ends 3 residues before the CDR3 terminus, with the missing tail filled in from the germline J gene. The rearrangement uses TRBV20-1 and TRBJ2-2, with D perhaps TRBD2 (6 bases). Deletions cut 5 bases from V and 0 bases from J, with 13 bases between. Germline-derived CDR1 and CDR2 are DFQATT and SNEGSKA (reference sequence). The CDR3 has 15 amino acids. The CDR3 sequence is CSASGDGSNTGELFF. The covered CDR3 bases are TGCAGTGCTTCGGGGGACGGATCGAACACCGGGGAG.

Many counts were recorded for this clone. With the read ending 3 residues before the CDR3 end, the germline J gene is used to fill in that end. This rearrangement joins TRBV29-1 to TRBJ2-1; 9 bases match TRBD1. Germline CDR1 SQVTM, CDR2 ANQGSEA. V dropped 1 base and J dropped 0; count of bases not matched to a gene: 4. The length of the CDR3 is 16 residues. The part of the CDR3 DNA that was read is TGCAGCGTTGAAGGGGGGACAGGGAGCTCCTACAATGAG. Its translation is CSVEGGTGSSYNE. Given in full, the CDR3 is CSVEGGTGSSYNEQFF.

This clone was seen at least ten times. With the read ending 3 residues before the CDR3 end, the germline J gene is used to fill in that end. This chain uses TRBV20-1 with TRBJ1-2; D not certain. The CDR3 sequence is 14 residues long. Germline CDR1 reads DFQATT; CDR2 reads SNEGSKA (reference sequence). Partial CDR3 DNA: TGCAGTGCTAGAGCCCTGCGGAACTACAATGAC. Protein product: CSARALRNYND. The entire CDR3 protein is CSARALRNYNDYTF.

At least ten counts were recorded for this clone. The CDR3 is cut off 3 residues early in the read; its end comes from the germline J gene. The chain carries TRBV20-1 and TRBJ1-1; the D gene is possibly TRBD1 (5 bases). Germline CDR1 DFQATT, CDR2 SNEGSKA (reference sequence). The germline V and J ends were trimmed by 3 bases and 7 bases, with 15 bases remaining between them. There are 13 residues in the CDR3. The CDR3 sequence is CSASFGGEGEAFF. The covered CDR3 bases are TGCAGTGCTAGTTTCGGGGGGGAAGGTGAA.

In this sample, this clone turned up many times. The read halts 3 residues ahead of the CDR3 end, with the missing end drawn from the germline J gene. V gene TRBV6-1 combines with J gene TRBJ2-4; D might be TRBD1 (6 bases). The CDR3 spans 16 residues. V was pared by 2 bases and J by 9 bases, with 20 bases between. CDR1 MNHNS and CDR2 SASEGT come from the germline V gene. CDR3 DNA (partial): TGTGCCAGCAGTGAAATTGGCGACAGGCAATGGAGCATT. It yields the protein CASSEIGDRQWSI. The whole CDR3 region reads CASSEIGDRQWSIQYF.

This clone was recorded at least ten times. The read falls 3 residues short of the CDR3 end, and the missing part is taken from the germline J gene. The J gene is TRBJ1-1, the V gene TRBV4-1; D remains ambiguous. Germline CDR1 reads MGHRA; CDR2 reads YSYEKL. Trimming removed 4 bases at V and 0 bases at J, with 12 bases between. The CDR3 totals 15 residues. The CDR3 here is CASSPEPSMNTEAFF. The CDR3 bases that were read are TGCGCCAGCAGCCCTGAGCCTTCCATGAACACTGAA.